This entry lists 14 T cell receptor beta chains sequenced from one sample in a study of T cells in Graves' hyperthyroidism and ophthalmopathy. It was RNA transcripts that yielded the amplified TCR beta CDR3 regions. When the TCR CDR3 underwent first-round RT-PCR, the HTBI primer set was used. In TCRdb, the multiplex PCR reads were re-called with MiXCR into one record per CDR3 protein. The sample carries 490,000 or so distinct CDR3 sequences, roughly 21% recorded once. Material: blood. The receptor set was obtained from a man aged 35-49 years with Graves' ophthalmopathy.

The V call is TRBV7-6, the J call TRBJ1-2; 8 bases line up with TRBD1. The CDR3 runs to 17 residues. Per germline, CDR1 SGHVS and CDR2 FNYEAQ. V lost 1 base, J lost 5 bases, and 12 bases stayed unmatched. CDR3: CASSLGPTGQGYYGYTF. In DNA, the CDR3 is TGTGCCAGCAGCTTAGGCCCCACCGGACAGGGATATTATGGCTACACCTTC.

This chain connects TRBV7-9 to TRBJ2-1; the match to TRBD1 covers 8 bases. Unmatched junction bases numbered 5, after V lost 7 bases and J lost 3 bases. This CDR3 contains 14 residues. The germline V gene encodes CDR1 SEHNR and CDR2 FQNEAQ (reference sequence). DNA of the CDR3: TGTGCCAGCAATGACAGGGGAATCTACAATGAGCAGTTCTTC. Translating it yields CASNDRGIYNEQFF.

J is TRBJ1-5 and V is TRBV4-1; D gene ambiguous. Germline V gives CDR1 MGHRA, CDR2 YSYEKL. V was shortened by 4 bases and J by 2 bases, with 12 bases between the two germline ends. CDR3 length: 15 residues. The CDR3 coding sequence is TGCGCCAGCAGCCGTACGACACGGGGCAATCAGCCCCAGCATTTT. It is translated as CASSRTTRGNQPQHF.

There are many counts of this clonotype. This sequence joins TRBV2 and TRBJ1-1; 7 bases fit TRBD1. The germline V gene encodes CDR1 SNHLY and CDR2 FYNNEI. The V and J ends lost 4 bases and 4 bases, in that order; junction bases with no gene match: 3. The CDR3 consists of 13 residues. DNA for the CDR3: TGTGCCAGCAGTGGACAGGGCTCCACTGAAGCTTTCTTT. This translates into CASSGQGSTEAFF.

Ten or more counts support this clonotype. The CDR3 DNA reads TGCAGTGCTAGAGGAGGGACTAACTATGGCTACACCTTC. Translation: CSARGGTNYGYTF. This sequence joins TRBV20-1 and TRBJ1-2; D ambiguous. Germline CDR1 is DFQATT and CDR2 is SNEGSKA (reference sequence). This CDR3 is 13 amino acids long. V lost 1 base to trimming and J lost 0 bases, with 6 bases between them.

V usage is TRBV29-1 and J usage is TRBJ1-1; D may be TRBD1 (6 bases). The CDR3 runs to 14 residues. The germline V gene has CDR1 SQVTM and CDR2 ANQGSEA. Trimming cost V 7 bases and J 1 base, with 16 bases left between them. The CDR3 loop is CSANRATSNTEAFF. As DNA, the CDR3 is TGCAGCGCCAACAGGGCGACCTCGAACACTGAAGCTTTCTTT.

DNA for the CDR3: TGTGCCAGCAGTGAATTGGGCACGAACACCGGGGAGCTGTTTTTT. This sequence encodes CASSELGTNTGELFF. The rearrangement links TRBV2 to TRBJ2-2; the D is unclear. Trimming removed 2 bases from V and 0 bases from J, with 7 bases in between. The germline CDR1 and CDR2 sequences are SNHLY and FYNNEI. The CDR3 totals 15 residues.

The table lists this clonotype with many counts. The J gene is TRBJ2-3, the V gene TRBV11-3; D might be TRBD1 or TRBD2, each matching 5 bases. CDR1 and CDR2 (germline): SGHNT, YENEEA. Trimming removed 3 bases at V and 0 bases at J, with 10 bases between. The CDR3 sequence is 15 residues long. The chain's CDR3 is CASSLGELSTDTQYF. The DNA for the CDR3 is TGTGCCAGCAGCTTGGGGGAGTTAAGCACAGATACGCAGTATTTT.

In its sample, this clonotype was seen many times. The V gene is TRBV11-3, the J gene TRBJ1-5; weak D call: TRBD1 (6 bases). Germline V gene sequence: CDR1 SGHNT, CDR2 YENEEA. The V gene lost 5 bases and the J gene lost 3 bases, with 11 bases spanning the gap. The CDR3 spans 14 residues. DNA of the CDR3: TGTGCCAGCAGCCAACAGGGATACAATCAGCCCCAGCATTTT. Its protein product is CASSQQGYNQPQHF.

The sample holds a few counts of this clonotype. J is TRBJ2-3 and V is TRBV5-6; D is perhaps TRBD1 (5 bases). V was clipped by 0 bases and J by 1 base, with 15 bases between them. This CDR3 contains 17 residues. Germline CDR1 SGHDT, CDR2 YYEEEE. CDR3 amino acids: CASSLGIGVRGTDTQYF. The CDR3 DNA reads as TGTGCCAGCAGCTTGGGTATCGGCGTCAGGGGCACAGATACGCAGTATTTT.

This clonotype was counted a few times. V gene TRBV5-1 combines with J gene TRBJ1-2; TRBD1 agrees at 7 bases. The CDR3 covers 15 residues. Unmatched junction bases numbered 10, after V lost 4 bases and J lost 4 bases. From germline, CDR1 is SGHRS and CDR2 YFSETQ. The CDR3 bases are TGCGCCAGCAGCCCCGGACAGGTGGGCCGCTATGGCTACACCTTC. Its protein product is CASSPGQVGRYGYTF.

The J gene is TRBJ2-1, the V gene TRBV24-1; 15 bases agree with TRBD2. Trimming took 0 bases from V and 9 from J; bases not matched to a gene: 5. This CDR3 comprises 17 residues. Germline CDR1 KGHDR, CDR2 SFDVKD. CDR3 coding DNA: TGTGCCACCAGTGATTTGGGGGGACTAGCGGGAGGTGGTGAGCAGTTCTTC. It encodes CATSDLGGLAGGGEQFF.

V gene TRBV5-5 combines with J gene TRBJ2-4; TRBD1 aligns across 8 bases. This CDR3 spans 16 amino acids. CDR1 SGHKS and CDR2 YYEKEE come from the germline V gene (reference sequence). V was clipped by 0 bases and J by 7 bases; unmatched bases: 9. The CDR3 DNA sequence: TGTGCCAGCAGCTTGGACCCAGGGGGCGCGGGGAACATTCAGTACTTC. It translates to CASSLDPGGAGNIQYF.

In its sample, this clonotype was seen a few times. The chain employs TRBV20-1 and TRBJ2-3; perhaps D is TRBD1 or TRBD2 (6 bases each). Germline CDR1 DFQATT, CDR2 SNEGSKA (reference sequence). V dropped 4 bases and J dropped 0 bases, with 14 bases sitting between them. The CDR3 sequence is 15 residues long. The CDR3 loop is CSAIEGGTSTDTQYF. The CDR3 DNA follows: TGCAGTGCTATTGAAGGGGGGACTAGCACAGATACGCAGTATTTT.